Presented here are 30 T cell receptor beta chains from one specimen sequenced in a study of cytomegalovirus exposure and HLA in healthy donors. 60 Vbeta and 13 Jbeta primers were used in PCR. Some clones are missing from TCRdb's copy, which holds only in-frame ones; the method was immunoSEQ multiplex PCR. The sample records roughly 250,000 clones, 84% being singletons. The sample was PBMCs. The receptors derive from a woman in her forties in good health and CMV-seropositive.

The genes are TRBV7-9 and TRBJ2-5; TRBD1 is a possible D gene (6 bases). The V gene lost 6 bases and the J gene lost 5 bases, with 16 bases spanning the gap. The CDR3 covers 14 residues. CDR1 and CDR2 from the germline V gene are SEHNR and FQNEAQ (reference sequence). The CDR3 sequence: CASSRQAPGETQYF. The CDR3 bases are TGTGCCAGCAGTCGACAGGCCCCGGGGGAGACCCAGTACTTC. Drawing the rest from reference TRBV7-9 and TRBJ2-5, the complete variable domain is DTGVSQNPRHKITKRGQNVTFRCDPISEHNRLYWYRQTLGQGPEFLTYFQNEAQLEKSRLLSDRFSAERPKGSFSTLEIQRTEQGDSAMYLCASSRQAPGETQYFGPGTRLLVL.

The chain is built from TRBV7-2 and TRBJ1-2, with 11 bases fitting TRBD1. V dropped 1 base and J dropped 7; count of bases not matched to a gene: 11. CDR3 length equals 17 residues. In germline, CDR1 is SGHTA, CDR2 FQGNSA. The DNA for the CDR3 is TGTGCCAGCAGCTTAGTATGGGGTGGACAGGGGGCGGGTGGCTACACCTTC. Protein product: CASSLVWGGQGAGGYTF. Filled out from reference TRBV7-2 and TRBJ1-2, the complete variable domain reads GAGVSQSPSNKVTEKGKDVELRCDPISGHTALYWYRQSLGQGLEFLIYFQGNSAPDKSGLPSDRFSAERTGGSVSTLTIQRTQQEDSAVYLCASSLVWGGQGAGGYTFGSGTRLTVV.

This rearrangement joins TRBV28 to TRBJ1-2; TRBD1 is a possible D gene (5 bases). Looked up from germline, CDR1 is MDHEN and CDR2 is SYDVKM. Trimming took 6 bases from V and 2 from J, leaving 10 bases between them. The length of the CDR3 is 13 residues. The CDR3 coding sequence is TGTGCCAGCAGAGCCACAGGAAACTATGGCTACACCTTC. Its protein is CASRATGNYGYTF.

The chain carries TRBV27 and TRBJ2-1, with 11 bases lining up with TRBD2. This CDR3 has 16 residues. Per germline, CDR1 MNHEY and CDR2 SMNVEV (reference sequence). Trimming removed 6 bases from V and 1 base from J; junction bases left unmatched: 5. As DNA, the CDR3 is TGTGCCAGCAGAGTCACTAGCGGGAGTTCCTACAATGAGCAGTTCTTC. Translation: CASRVTSGSSYNEQFF.

The rearrangement joins TRBV5-1 to TRBJ2-1; the D is unclear. Deletions cut 3 bases from V and 6 bases from J, with 4 bases between. Germline V gene sequence: CDR1 SGHRS, CDR2 YFSETQ. This CDR3 contains 11 residues. The CDR3 nucleotides are TGCGCCAGCAGCTGGAGCAATGAGCAGTTCTTC. Protein sequence: CASSWSNEQFF.

The rearrangement joins TRBV9 to TRBJ2-5, with 8 bases aligning to TRBD2. This CDR3 is built from 18 residues. CDR1 and CDR2 from the germline V gene are SGDLS and YYNGEE. V dropped 4 bases and J dropped 5; count of bases not matched to a gene: 19. The CDR3 nucleotides read TGTGCCAGCAGCATAACCGGGGGGGGAACAGGGAAAACCGAGACCCAGTACTTC. Amino acid sequence: CASSITGGGTGKTETQYF. Drawing the rest from reference TRBV9 and TRBJ2-5, the complete variable domain is DSGVTQTPKHLITATGQRVTLRCSPRSGDLSVYWYQQSLDQGLQFLIQYYNGEERAKGNILERFSAQQFPDLHSELNLSSLELGDSALYFCASSITGGGTGKTETQYFGPGTRLLVL.

This sequence joins TRBV15 and TRBJ2-5, with D possibly TRBD2 on 6 matching bases. V was trimmed by 0 bases and J by 1 base, leaving 9 bases between them. The CDR3 length is 15 residues. Germline V lookup: CDR1 LNHNV, CDR2 YYDKDF (reference sequence). The CDR3 sequence is CATSRDPGGQETQYF. The CDR3 nucleotides are TGTGCCACCAGCAGAGATCCCGGGGGCCAAGAGACCCAGTACTTC.

V gene TRBV29-1 combines with J gene TRBJ2-2; 8 bases agree with TRBD1. The V segment lost 6 bases and the J segment 6 bases; nucleotides outside the gene matches: 3. The CDR3 is made up of 12 amino acids. Germline loops: CDR1 SQVTM, CDR2 ANQGSEA. The DNA of the CDR3 is TGCAGCGTGGACAGGGATCCCGGGGAGCTGTTTTTT. Translating it yields CSVDRDPGELFF.

V gene TRBV13 combines with J gene TRBJ1-5; TRBD1 might be the D (6 bases). V was shortened by 0 bases and J by 8 bases, with 20 bases between the two germline ends. Germline CDR1 and CDR2: PRHDT and FYEKMQ (reference sequence). This CDR3 has 17 amino acids. The CDR3 bases are TGTGCCAGCAGCTTAGGCATAAACTCAGGGGTCGGGAAGCCCCAGCATTTT. Its protein is CASSLGINSGVGKPQHF.

Only a few counts were recorded for this clone. The V and J genes are TRBV29-1 and TRBJ1-2; tentatively, D is TRBD1 (5 bases). The CDR3 is 15 residues long. Germline V gene data show CDR1 as SQVTM and CDR2 as ANQGSEA. The V and J ends lost 3 bases and 5 bases respectively, with 19 bases between them. Here the CDR3 DNA reads TGCAGCGTTGACCTAACGGGGGAGTTCGCTTATGGCTACACCTTC. Protein: CSVDLTGEFAYGYTF.

This chain joins TRBV9 and TRBJ2-5; TRBD2 aligns across 14 bases. The V and J ends lost 2 bases and 5 bases, in that order; junction bases with no gene match: 5. Germline lookup yields CDR1 SGDLS and CDR2 YYNGEE. The CDR3 contains 16 residues. The CDR3, as DNA: TGTGCCAGCAGCGTCGCGGGACTAGCGGGAGTCGAGACCCAGTACTTC. Translating gives CASSVAGLAGVETQYF.

This clone was counted only a few times. This chain uses TRBV13 with TRBJ2-7, with D unresolved. Trimming stripped 3 bases from V and 0 bases from J, with 9 bases between. The V gene's germline CDR1 is PRHDT and CDR2 FYEKMQ (reference sequence). This CDR3 comprises 14 residues. The CDR3 sequence is CASSFEISSYEQYF. CDR3 DNA: TGTGCCAGCAGCTTTGAGATAAGCTCCTACGAGCAGTACTTC.

The V and J genes are TRBV19 and TRBJ2-4; TRBD1 agrees at 9 bases. The germline V gene encodes CDR1 LNHDA and CDR2 SQIVND (reference sequence). This CDR3 is 16 amino acids long. The V and J ends lost 5 bases and 7 bases, in that order; junction bases with no gene match: 12. The CDR3 is CASSSFPGQGINIQYF. CDR3 nucleotide sequence: TGTGCCAGTAGTTCCTTCCCCGGACAGGGGATTAACATTCAGTACTTC.

This clone was counted between two and nine times. The rearrangement uses TRBV21-1 and TRBJ2-5; the table calls TRBD2, which could not be checked here. TRBV21-1 constitutes a pseudogene. The length of the CDR3 is 16 residues. CDR3 amino acids: CASSSRLAGSQETQYF. DNA of the CDR3: TGTGCCAGCAGCTCTAGGCTAGCGGGATCCCAAGAGACCCAGTACTTC.

This sequence joins TRBV5-4 and TRBJ2-3; D is uncertain. The CDR3 loop spans 13 amino acids. In germline, CDR1 is SGHNT, CDR2 YYREEE (reference sequence). Trimming cost V 4 bases and J 0 bases, with 6 bases left between them. The CDR3 DNA reads TGTGCCAGCAGCCCGACTAGCACAGATACGCAGTATTTT. It yields the protein CASSPTSTDTQYF.

The J gene is TRBJ2-2, the V gene TRBV28; 7 bases fit TRBD1. The CDR3 runs 16 residues. Trimming took 3 bases from V and 6 from J; bases not matched to a gene: 10. Germline V gene data show CDR1 as MDHEN and CDR2 as SYDVKM. CDR3 in amino acids: CASSLATGAIPGELFF. For the CDR3, the DNA is TGTGCCAGCAGTTTGGCAACAGGGGCGATTCCCGGGGAGCTGTTTTTT. Variable domain in full (rest from reference TRBV28 and TRBJ2-2): DVKVTQSSRYLVKRTGEKVFLECVQDMDHENMFWYRQDPGLGLRLIYFSYDVKMKEKGDIPEGYSVSREKKERFSLILESASTNQTSMYLCASSLATGAIPGELFFGEGSRLTVL.

The rearrangement uses TRBV2 and TRBJ1-2; 8 bases are shared with TRBD1. CDR3 length equals 15 residues. J lost 4 bases, V lost 6 bases, and 10 bases had no gene match. From germline, CDR1 is SNHLY and CDR2 FYNNEI. The CDR3: CASSVGDRSPYGYTF. The CDR3 coding sequence is TGTGCCAGCAGCGTAGGGGACAGGTCTCCCTATGGCTACACCTTC.

The V and J genes are TRBV5-6 and TRBJ2-3; tentatively, D is TRBD2 (7 bases). This CDR3 comprises 15 residues. Germline CDR1 is SGHDT and CDR2 is YYEEEE. Trimming took off 1 base at V and 4 bases at J, with 13 bases between the two ends. The CDR3 DNA sequence: TGTGCCAGCAGCTTGTTGGGGGGGGGCCCAGATACGCAGTATTTT. This sequence encodes CASSLLGGGPDTQYF.

The chain has TRBV4-2 and TRBJ1-1; D unresolved. Germline V gives CDR1 LGHNA, CDR2 YNFKEQ. The CDR3 runs 11 residues. V shed 1 base and J shed 12 bases, with 9 bases lying between them. The CDR3 reads CASSQASETFF. For the CDR3, the DNA is TGTGCCAGCAGCCAAGCGTCAGAAACTTTCTTT.

This clone was detected a few times. The V gene is TRBV5-1, the J gene TRBJ1-3, with 7 bases fitting TRBD1. This CDR3 spans 16 amino acids. Unmatched junction bases numbered 7, after V lost 0 bases and J lost 4 bases. Germline values: CDR1 SGHRS, CDR2 YFSETQ. CDR3 sequence: CASSLAVTGEGNTIYF. The CDR3 nucleotides are TGCGCCAGCAGCTTGGCAGTAACAGGGGAAGGAAACACCATATATTTT.

This clone appeared once. V usage is TRBV28 and J usage is TRBJ1-3; D gene ambiguous. This CDR3 is 14 amino acids long. Germline V lookup: CDR1 MDHEN, CDR2 SYDVKM. The ends were cut back, 4 bases at V and 1 base at J, with 8 bases in the middle. CDR3 amino acids: CASSSTVSGNTIYF. In DNA, the CDR3 is TGTGCCAGCAGTTCTACGGTTTCTGGAAACACCATATATTTT.

The chain carries TRBV6-1 and TRBJ2-5, with no clear D. The assigned J gene may be wrong: the sequence end matches TRBJ2-7 better. The CDR3 runs to 15 residues. CDR1 is MNHNS and CDR2 is SASEGT in the germline V gene. The CDR3, as DNA: TGTGCCAGCAGTGCCTCTCTAACAGAGTCCTACGAGCAGTACTTC. Residues: CASSASLTESYEQYF.

This rearrangement joins TRBV27 to TRBJ2-7, with a possible D match to TRBD1 (6 bases). Deletions cut 2 bases from V and 0 bases from J, with 17 bases between. This CDR3 is built from 17 residues. Germline V gene data show CDR1 as MNHEY and CDR2 as SMNVEV (reference sequence). The CDR3 region is CASSLILPTGNSYEQYF. In DNA, the CDR3 is TGTGCCAGCAGTTTAATCCTTCCGACAGGAAACTCCTACGAGCAGTACTTC.

The V and J genes are TRBV27 and TRBJ2-3, with 10 bases aligning to TRBD2. With V trimmed by 8 bases and J by 4 bases, 9 bases remained unmatched. The CDR3 contains 15 residues. Germline assignment: CDR1 MNHEY and CDR2 SMNVEV (reference sequence). CDR3 loop: CASANSGRFADTQYF. In nucleotides, the CDR3 is TGTGCCAGCGCGAATAGCGGGAGGTTTGCAGATACGCAGTATTTT.

The V call is TRBV28, the J call TRBJ2-7; 10 nucleotides line up with TRBD1. After removal of 8 bases from V and 7 bases from J, the junction contained 14 bases not matched to a gene. In germline, CDR1 is MDHEN, CDR2 SYDVKM. The CDR3 runs 15 residues. The CDR3 is CASRNSGTGVGEQYF. CDR3 DNA sequence: TGTGCCAGCCGAAATTCCGGGACAGGGGTAGGGGAGCAGTACTTC.

V gene TRBV7-8 combines with J gene TRBJ2-3; possible D gene TRBD2, 5 bases. Trimming removed 5 bases at V and 0 bases at J, with 18 bases between. Germline V lookup: CDR1 SGHVS, CDR2 FQNEAQ. The CDR3 runs 17 residues. The CDR3, as DNA: TGTGCCAGCAGCGCACGGGGTTTCGGTTTTAGCACAGATACGCAGTATTTT. Translated, it gives CASSARGFGFSTDTQYF.

The chain carries TRBV9 and TRBJ2-1, with 9 bases lining up with TRBD2. The CDR3 has 22 amino acids. Losses at the gene ends were 2 bases for V and 0 bases for J; bases not matched to a gene: 21. From germline, CDR1 is SGDLS and CDR2 YYNGEE. The CDR3, as DNA: TGTGCCAGCAGCGTTAGGCTAGCGGGAACCCAAACCTTCGACAGCTCCTACAATGAGCAGTTCTTC. The encoded protein is CASSVRLAGTQTFDSSYNEQFF.

This chain connects TRBV19 to TRBJ1-1; D is unresolved. The CDR3 is made up of 13 amino acids. The V gene's germline CDR1 is LNHDA and CDR2 SQIVND (reference sequence). Trimming shortened V by 2 bases and J by 0 bases, and 4 bases separated the two germline ends. CDR3 bases: TGTGCCAGTAGTATATCTTTGAACACTGAAGCTTTCTTT. As protein: CASSISLNTEAFF.

The CDR3 is CASSLELAGSYEQYF. The CDR3 nucleotides read TGTGCCAGCAGCTTAGAATTAGCGGGATCCTACGAGCAGTACTTC. V is TRBV7-2 and J is TRBJ2-7; 8 nucleotides match TRBD2. Trimming removed 1 base from V and 1 base from J; junction bases left unmatched: 3. Germline CDR1 is SGHTA and CDR2 is FQGNSA. The CDR3 covers 15 residues.

The rearrangement joins TRBV6-1 to TRBJ2-7; possibly TRBD1 for D (6 bases). The CDR3 spans 13 residues. Trimming stripped 3 bases from V and 3 bases from J, with 9 bases between. Per the germline V gene, CDR1 is MNHNS and CDR2 is SASEGT. The CDR3: CASSDRTVYEQYF. CDR3 DNA sequence: TGTGCCAGCAGTGACAGGACAGTCTACGAGCAGTACTTC.